The present entry profiles one T cell receptor (beta chain) with its context. The table lists this clonotype with a few counts. Its antigen target is currently unknown. Nothing much larger sits one base from this clone, and base qualities are not available. Every donor was a healthy Caucasian. Using Miltenyi CD45RO+ enrichment and human naive T-cell isolation kits, memory (CD45RO+) and naive T cells were isolated from PBMC. This entry belongs to a study of identical twins (dated by TCRdb to the mid-2010s). Regarding the complete study: TCR alpha and beta repertoires from monozygotic twins, unrelated adults of various ages and cord blood were deep-sequenced to test whether fetal clonotypes persist. Replicate twin experiments were performed at different times using different library preparation protocols to rule out contamination. Overall results and qualifications from the work: In beta out-of-frame sequences, excess twin sharing was weaker, because having fewer shared sequences lowered the signal-to-noise ratio. Abundant cord blood beta clonotypes had fewer insertions, young adult naive repertoires showed a similar but weaker trend, and memory repertoires showed no such trend. In monozygotic twins, out-of-frame TCR alpha sharing was systematically underestimated by recombination models, although the models agreed with sharing between unrelated individuals. Compared with coincidental sharing between unrelated individuals, an excess of low generation-probability sequences was observed among out-of-frame TCR alpha sequences shared between twins. Invariant T cells such as MAIT and iNKT could partly confound zero-insertion analyses, although diverse VJ usage argued against such confounding for most clonotypes. Conclusions relied on cross-sectional statistical analysis, since the same donors could not be followed over many years.

The library was obtained by 5' RACE. Reads for this sample came from an Illumina HiSeq 2000. A universal primer binding site was introduced by template switching, and a unique molecular identifier was present in the final cDNA, enabling accurate counting of TCR cDNA molecules. Specific primers in the conserved constant-segment region were used to synthesize first-strand cDNA for the TCR alpha and beta chains. Each cDNA library was double barcoded, with a SMART-Mk sample barcode plus Illumina barcodes, to control for contamination. Two successive PCR steps introduced TruSeq adapter sequences along with Illumina sample barcodes. Sequencing of the TCR alpha and beta cDNA libraries was done on the Illumina HiSeq platform using custom primers. Under the source paper's analysis protocol: MiGEC processed the raw reads to extract unique molecular identifiers, while MiXCR was used to determine the CDR3 positions. For each individual, recombination models were inferred using an EM algorithm with the repgenHMM and IGoR tools. Shared clonotypes were analyzed with the tcR package in R, and sharing was normalized by the product of cloneset sizes. To study raw recombination free of thymic and clonal selection effects, out-of-frame nonproductive sequences were analyzed. Starting from the raw public reads, TCRdb applied fastp trimming at Q25, assembled clones with MiXCR and retained in-frame beta chains. Every distinct CDR3 protein forms one entry, paired with its most common genes and DNA. TCRdb assigned the V and J calls; the authors' analysis was not used. This sample has over 200,000 distinct CDR3 sequences in its table, and under 12% of those were observed once. The ten top clones hold more than 8% of the sample.

The clonotype comes from a man between 50 and 59 years old in good health. Sequencing was done on a sample of memory T cells sorted from blood. The cell subset or site label, read with the paper, signifies: CD45RO+ enriched T cells.

The CDR3 region reads CASKTGQTTVAFF. The nucleotides are TGTGCCAGCAAAACCGGACAGACGACGGTAGCTTTCTTT. The receptor chain draws on TRBV6-2 or TRBV6-3 and TRBJ1-1, and possibly TRBD1, on 6 matching bases. Counted from cysteine to phenylalanine, this CDR3 has 13 amino acids. CDR3 DNA only is kept here, 39 bases in frame from base 1. The trim is 7 bases for V and 10 bases for J, with a gap of 19 bases between the germline ends. According to the germline V gene, CDR1 reads MNHEY and CDR2 reads SVGEGT.